The 14 T cell receptor beta chains below come from one sample, sequenced in a study of PD-L1 blockade in urothelial cancer. The repertoire was sequenced with immunoSEQ multiplex PCR; TCRdb's copy has only in-frame clones and lacks some. The repertoire holds 70,000 to 75,000 clones, with around four fifths as singletons. This sample comprised PBMCs, obtained around atezolizumab (anti-PD-L1) treatment. The receptors here all came from a man in his 70s with urothelial cancer.

The chain combines TRBV2 with TRBJ2-1; D uncertain. V was trimmed by 5 bases and J by 0 bases, leaving 14 bases between them. The germline gives CDR1 SNHLY, CDR2 FYNNEI. The CDR3 contains 16 residues. This CDR3 is CASSTLMADSYNEQFF. As DNA, the CDR3 is TGTGCCAGCAGTACCTTGATGGCGGACTCCTACAATGAGCAGTTCTTC. The full variable domain, rest sourced from reference TRBV2 and TRBJ2-1, is EPEVTQTPSHQVTQMGQEVILRCVPISNHLYFYWYRQILGQKVEFLVSFYNNEISEKSEIFDDQFSVERPDGSNFTLKIRSTKLEDSAMYFCASSTLMADSYNEQFFGPGTRLTVL.

J is TRBJ2-1 and V is TRBV27, with 8 positions matching TRBD2. The trim removed 4 bases at V and 1 base at J, leaving 6 bases unmatched. This CDR3 region has 16 residues. Germline CDR1 is MNHEY and CDR2 is SMNVEV (reference sequence). The CDR3 sequence: CASSSGGSQSYNEQFF. The CDR3 nucleotides read TGTGCCAGCAGTTCGGGGGGGAGCCAGTCCTACAATGAGCAGTTCTTC.

The chain combines TRBV7-2 with TRBJ2-1; 12 bases match TRBD2. Germline V gene data show CDR1 as SGHTA and CDR2 as FQGNSA. V lost 6 bases to trimming and J lost 6 bases; unmatched junction nucleotides: 9. This CDR3 has 16 amino acids. This CDR3 reads CASSKEVGLAGNEQFF. The CDR3 DNA reads TGTGCCAGCAGTAAGGAAGTGGGACTAGCGGGCAATGAGCAGTTCTTC.

V gene TRBV28 combines with J gene TRBJ2-1; 8 bases fit TRBD1. J was trimmed by 8 bases and V by 6 bases; bases with no gene match: 3. Germline CDR1 and CDR2: MDHEN and SYDVKM. This CDR3 is 12 amino acids long. The CDR3 nucleotides read TGTGCCAGCAGCAGGGGGCCGTATGAGCAGTTCTTC. Translation gives CASSRGPYEQFF.

This sequence joins TRBV4-1 and TRBJ1-1; 7 positions agree with TRBD1. This CDR3 has 14 amino acids. Germline loops: CDR1 MGHRA, CDR2 YSYEKL. V lost 2 bases, J lost 4 bases, and 4 bases stayed unmatched. CDR3 nucleotide sequence: TGCGCCAGCAGCCAATTAGACAGGGTCACTGAAGCTTTCTTT. The encoded protein is CASSQLDRVTEAFF.

The V and J genes are TRBV4-1 and TRBJ1-5; D is uncertain. The germline CDR1 and CDR2 sequences are MGHRA and YSYEKL. CDR3 size: 15 residues. The V and J ends lost 4 bases and 2 bases respectively, with 12 bases between them. Here the CDR3 reads CASSPPVPGNQPQHF. The DNA for the CDR3 is TGCGCCAGCAGCCCGCCGGTACCCGGCAATCAGCCCCAGCATTTT.

V is TRBV19 and J is TRBJ2-5; possible D gene TRBD2, 6 bases. This CDR3 comprises 13 residues. Germline V gives CDR1 LNHDA, CDR2 SQIVND (reference sequence). Trimming removed 9 bases from V and 1 base from J, with 12 bases in between. This CDR3 reads CASQGLSQETQYF. The CDR3 DNA sequence: TGTGCCAGCCAGGGACTCTCCCAAGAGACCCAGTACTTC.

This chain connects TRBV28 to TRBJ2-2; 7 bases fit TRBD2. This CDR3 region has 13 residues. Germline lookup yields CDR1 MDHEN and CDR2 SYDVKM. The trim removed 2 bases at V and 9 bases at J, leaving 3 bases unmatched. The CDR3 coding sequence is TGTGCCAGCAGTTTAGCCGGGAGGAGGGAGCTGTTTTTT. Its protein product is CASSLAGRRELFF.

The rearrangement uses TRBV2 and TRBJ2-5; the match to TRBD2 covers 7 bases. Unmatched junction bases numbered 16, after V lost 5 bases and J lost 13 bases. Germline V CDR1 and CDR2: SNHLY, FYNNEI. The CDR3 covers 14 residues. The CDR3 DNA follows: TGTGCCAGCAGTAAAGGGCGGGAGACAATCCTGAGGTACTTC. Translation: CASSKGRETILRYF. The whole variable domain, remainder taken from reference TRBV2 and TRBJ2-5, is EPEVTQTPSHQVTQMGQEVILRCVPISNHLYFYWYRQILGQKVEFLVSFYNNEISEKSEIFDDQFSVERPDGSNFTLKIRSTKLEDSAMYFCASSKGRETILRYFGPGTRLLVL.

The chain couples TRBV5-1 to TRBJ2-3, with TRBD1 identical over 7 bases. The CDR3 consists of 18 residues. J was trimmed by 6 bases and V by 4 bases; bases with no gene match: 20. Germline CDR1 is SGHRS and CDR2 is YFSETQ. The CDR3 DNA is TGCGCCAGCAGCATTCCGTCCGGCTTAGGGGGCGCCCCCGATACGCAGTATTTT. Encoded protein: CASSIPSGLGGAPDTQYF.

CDR3 region: CASSQDLLAGGRIGELFF. In nucleotides, the CDR3 is TGTGCCAGCAGCCAAGATCTACTAGCGGGAGGGCGGATCGGGGAGCTGTTTTTT. This sequence joins TRBV4-2 and TRBJ2-2, with 13 bases identical to TRBD2. The CDR3 sequence is 18 residues long. Trimming at V came to 0 bases and at J to 7 bases, leaving 8 bases not matched to a gene. Germline V gene sequence: CDR1 LGHNA, CDR2 YNFKEQ.

The chain employs TRBV5-5 and TRBJ1-5; no definite D call. The CDR3 totals 16 residues. CDR1 SGHKS and CDR2 YYEKEE come from the germline V gene (reference sequence). Trimming cost V 4 bases and J 2 bases, with 16 bases left between them. The CDR3 loop reads CASSPPPDGRNQPQHF. CDR3 nucleotide sequence: TGTGCCAGCAGCCCCCCCCCGGATGGGCGCAATCAGCCCCAGCATTTT.

The count of this clone is one. J is TRBJ2-5 and V is TRBV6-6, with D unclear. This CDR3 has 15 amino acids. The germline V and J ends were trimmed by 6 bases and 3 bases, with 17 bases remaining between them. The germline CDR1 and CDR2 sequences are MNHNY and SVGAGI (reference sequence). The CDR3 bases are TGTGCCAGCAGCCCCTCGACTTACAAGGAAGAGACCCAGTACTTC. Translated, it gives CASSPSTYKEETQYF.

The chain is built from TRBV19 and TRBJ1-5; D call uncertain. The CDR3 has 15 amino acids. Germline assignment: CDR1 LNHDA and CDR2 SQIVND (reference sequence). The V end was cut by 7 bases, the J end by 0 bases, with 13 bases between. CDR3 region: CASIGRDYSNQPQHF. CDR3 nucleotides: TGTGCCAGTATCGGACGGGATTATAGCAATCAGCCCCAGCATTTT.